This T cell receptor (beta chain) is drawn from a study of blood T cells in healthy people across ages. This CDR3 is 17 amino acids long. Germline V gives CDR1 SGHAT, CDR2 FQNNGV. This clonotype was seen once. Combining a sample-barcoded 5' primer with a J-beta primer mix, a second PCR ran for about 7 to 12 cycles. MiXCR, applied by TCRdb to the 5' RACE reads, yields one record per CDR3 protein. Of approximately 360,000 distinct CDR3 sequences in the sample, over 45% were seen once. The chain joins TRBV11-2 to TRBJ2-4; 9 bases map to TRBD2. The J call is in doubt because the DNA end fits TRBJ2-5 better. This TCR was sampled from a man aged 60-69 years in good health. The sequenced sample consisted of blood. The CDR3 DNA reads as TGTGCCAGCAGCTTAGCCCAGCTAGCGGGGAGCCAAGAGACCCAGTACTTC. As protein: CASSLAQLAGSQETQYF.